This T cell receptor (beta chain) was recorded in a study of CD8+CD57+ T cells in acquired aplastic anemia. Study-level information: Sorted CD4+ and CD8+ cells gave an average of approximately 3 ug of DNA.

Sequenced patients had shown CD8+CD57+ cell expansion by flow cytometry. A severe acquired aplastic anemia diagnosis applied to all patients. Profiling that covered TCR beta VDJ and CDR3 relied on genomic DNA as its template. MiXCR, run by TCRdb on the reads, gives a single entry per CDR3 protein. The sample includes roughly 180,000 distinct CDR3 sequences, less than 65% seen only once; the top ten take roughly 42%. CDR3 length equals 14 residues. V gave up 4 bases and J gave up 0 bases, with 7 bases separating them. Study-wide results and caveats: Patients and controls shared roughly 28 CD8+ CDR3 sequences, which appeared highly expressed in patients and within their immunodominant clones.

This clonotype was counted ten times or more. Antigen unknown. This sequence joins TRBV12-3 or TRBV12-4 and TRBJ2-1, with D perhaps matching TRBD1 (6 bases). Sequencing used sorted CD4+, CD8+, or CD8+CD57+ T cells (not recorded which) from PBMCs. This receptor was taken from a human donor with aplastic anemia. Written as DNA, the CDR3 is TGTGCCAGCAGTTGGGGGCCCTCCTACAATGAGCAGTTCTTC. Translation: CASSWGPSYNEQFF.